This entry describes one T cell receptor (beta chain). Antigen specificity is unknown. This entry comes from a study of T-cell memory formation after mild COVID-19. The 5'RACE method, run with constant-segment primers, produced TCR alpha and TCR beta cDNA libraries (carrying sample barcodes and UMIs). TCRdb ran MiXCR on the 5' RACE reads and lists one entry per CDR3 protein. The sample carries 150,000 to 200,000 distinct CDR3 sequences, approximately 10% recorded once. This CDR3 comprises 12 residues. V lost 5 bases, J lost 5 bases, and 1 base stayed unmatched. CDR1 and CDR2 (germline): LNHNV, YYDKDF (reference sequence). Study-wide points: Most CD4+ clones that shrank were in CM and EM, while CD8+ ones turned up in EMRA. There was a balanced CD4/CD8 profile in clones contracting day 15 to 85, and later expanders leaned CD4+. SARS-CoV-2 specificity of second-wave clones peaking day 37 was unconfirmed.

The material sequenced was PBMCs or a T cell subset sorted from them (not recorded which). The chain has TRBV15 and TRBJ2-5, with 8 bases that match TRBD1. The receptor's source is a man between 18 and 35 years old who had mild COVID-19 (a few samples of this study predate the infection). Cell type and time point are not known. CDR3 loop: CATSPGGETQYF. CDR3 nucleotide sequence: TGTGCCACCAGCCCAGGGGGCGAGACCCAGTACTTC.